This T cell receptor beta chain emerged from a study of OX40 agonist ivuxolimab in advanced cancers. Background on the study: Ivuxolimab was delivered to patients intravenously every 2 weeks at doses spanning 0.01 to 10 mg/kg.

Worth noting for this clone: No antigen is known for it.

The CDR3 spans 16 residues. The V gene's germline CDR1 is SGDLS and CDR2 YYNGEE. The germline V and J ends were trimmed by 5 bases and 4 bases, with 19 bases remaining between them. This table comes from immunoSEQ multiplex PCR, and its TCRdb copy is limited to in-frame clones, with some not included. The table lists 85,000 to 95,000 clones, about 91% of them singletons. General study results and limits: The specificity for antigen of the expanded peripheral T cells was not determined. In the 0.1 to 3.0 mg/kg range, CD4+ and CD8+ blood T cells had expanded clonally by week 6. Certain nonresponders additionally had low normalized T-cell clonal expansion.

V is TRBV9 and J is TRBJ1-3; D is possibly TRBD1 (5 bases). Sequences were derived from CD4+ or CD8+ T cells sorted from blood, sampled in a trial of the OX40 agonist ivuxolimab. The TCR was taken from an adult with an advanced solid tumor such as melanoma, head and neck, liver or kidney cancer. Here the CDR3 reads CASSKKTGLEGNTIYF. The CDR3 DNA reads as TGTGCCAGCAGTAAAAAAACAGGCCTCGAGGGAAACACCATATATTTT.